The present T cell receptor (beta chain) was sequenced within a study of shared clonotypes between healthy human individuals. Study as a whole: CD8 memory received one plate per donor, CD8 naive two, CD4 memory three and CD4 naive three.

This clone was counted once. From CD4+ cells came CD45RA+ naive and CD45RA-negative memory subsets. CDR1 is SGHRS, CDR2 YFSETQ, per germline. This CDR3 has 15 residues. V dropped 1 base and J dropped 5 bases, with 13 bases sitting between them. Only in-frame clones appear in the TCRdb table, and some are missing; sequencing was by immunoSEQ multiplex PCR. The data show about 300,000 clones, under 80% seen once. The chain recombines TRBV5-1 with TRBJ2-1; D gene ambiguous. Sequences were obtained from memory CD4+ T cells sorted from blood. Regarding subset: CD45RA-negative fraction. The origin of this receptor is a man aged 25-45 years in good health. This CDR3 is CASSLSSPPHNEQFF. The CDR3 region has the DNA TGCGCCAGCAGCTTGTCCTCTCCCCCCCACAATGAGCAGTTCTTC.